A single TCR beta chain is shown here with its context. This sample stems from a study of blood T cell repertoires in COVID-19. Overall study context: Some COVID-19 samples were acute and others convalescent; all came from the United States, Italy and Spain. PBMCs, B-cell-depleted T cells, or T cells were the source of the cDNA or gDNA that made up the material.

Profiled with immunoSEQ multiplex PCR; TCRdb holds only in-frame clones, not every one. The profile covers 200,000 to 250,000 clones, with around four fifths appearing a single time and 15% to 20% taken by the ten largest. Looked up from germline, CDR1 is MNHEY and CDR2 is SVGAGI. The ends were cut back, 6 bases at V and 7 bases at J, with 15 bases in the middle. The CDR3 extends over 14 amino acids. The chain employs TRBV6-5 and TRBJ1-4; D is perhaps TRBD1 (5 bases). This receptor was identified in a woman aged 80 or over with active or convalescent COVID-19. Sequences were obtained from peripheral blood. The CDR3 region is CASRAGWSGEKLFF. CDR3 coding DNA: TGTGCCAGCAGGGCAGGGTGGTCAGGTGAAAAACTGTTTTTT.